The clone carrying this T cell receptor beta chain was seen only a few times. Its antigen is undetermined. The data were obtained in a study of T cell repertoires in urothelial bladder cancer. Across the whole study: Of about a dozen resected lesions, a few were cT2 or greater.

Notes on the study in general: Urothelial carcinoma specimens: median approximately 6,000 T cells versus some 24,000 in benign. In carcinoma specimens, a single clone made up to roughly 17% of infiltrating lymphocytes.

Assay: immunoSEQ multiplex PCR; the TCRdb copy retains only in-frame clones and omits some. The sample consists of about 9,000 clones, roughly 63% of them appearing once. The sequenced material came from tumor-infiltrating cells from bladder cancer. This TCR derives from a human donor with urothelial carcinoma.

CDR3 region: CASSLGQYNQPQHF. The CDR3 region has the DNA TGTGCCAGCAGCTTGGGACAGTACAATCAGCCCCAGCATTTT. The genes are TRBV7-2 and TRBJ1-5, with TRBD1 matching 7 bases. The CDR3 covers 14 residues. V shed 3 bases, J shed 3 bases, and the junction held 2 bases outside the gene matches. Germline values: CDR1 SGHTA, CDR2 FQGNSA.